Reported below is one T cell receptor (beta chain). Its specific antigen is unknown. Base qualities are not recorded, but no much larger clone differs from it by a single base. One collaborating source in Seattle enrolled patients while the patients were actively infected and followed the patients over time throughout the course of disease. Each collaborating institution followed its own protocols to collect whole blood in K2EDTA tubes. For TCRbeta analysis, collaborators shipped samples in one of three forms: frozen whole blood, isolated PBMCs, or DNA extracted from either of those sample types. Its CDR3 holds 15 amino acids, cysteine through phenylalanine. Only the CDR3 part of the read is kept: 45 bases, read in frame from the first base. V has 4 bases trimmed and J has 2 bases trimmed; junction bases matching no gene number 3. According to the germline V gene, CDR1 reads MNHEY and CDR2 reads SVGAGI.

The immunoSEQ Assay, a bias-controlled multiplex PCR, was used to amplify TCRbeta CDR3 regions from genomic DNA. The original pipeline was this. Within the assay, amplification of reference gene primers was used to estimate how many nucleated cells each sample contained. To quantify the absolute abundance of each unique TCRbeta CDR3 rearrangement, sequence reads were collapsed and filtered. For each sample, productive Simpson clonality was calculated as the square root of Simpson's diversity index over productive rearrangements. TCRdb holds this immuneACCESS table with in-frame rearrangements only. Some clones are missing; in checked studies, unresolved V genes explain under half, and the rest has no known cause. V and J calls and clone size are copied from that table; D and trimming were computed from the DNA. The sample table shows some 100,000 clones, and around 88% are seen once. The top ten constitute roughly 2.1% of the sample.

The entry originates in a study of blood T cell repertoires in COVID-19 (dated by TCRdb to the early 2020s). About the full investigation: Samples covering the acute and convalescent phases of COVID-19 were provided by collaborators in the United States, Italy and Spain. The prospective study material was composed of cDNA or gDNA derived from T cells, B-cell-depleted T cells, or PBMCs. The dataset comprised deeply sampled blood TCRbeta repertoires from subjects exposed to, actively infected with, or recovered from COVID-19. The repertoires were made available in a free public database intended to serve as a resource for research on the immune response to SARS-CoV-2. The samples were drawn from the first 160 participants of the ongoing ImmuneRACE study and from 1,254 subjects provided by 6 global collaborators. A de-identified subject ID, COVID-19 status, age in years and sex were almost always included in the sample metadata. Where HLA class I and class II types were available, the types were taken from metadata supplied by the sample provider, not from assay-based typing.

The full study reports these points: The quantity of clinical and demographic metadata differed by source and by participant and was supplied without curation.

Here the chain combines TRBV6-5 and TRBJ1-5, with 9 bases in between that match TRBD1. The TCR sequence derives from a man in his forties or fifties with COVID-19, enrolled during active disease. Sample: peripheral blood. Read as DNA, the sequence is TGTGCCAGCAGTTCCCGGACAGGGGGCAATCAGCCCCAGCATTTT. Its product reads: CASSSRTGGNQPQHF.